This T cell receptor beta chain was recorded in a study of Ad26.COV2.S vaccination and SARS-CoV-2 variants. Treatment given: roughly 18 received Ad26.COV2.S at low or high dose, single or two shots; about five received placebo; per-sample allocation not given. After the first vaccine or placebo injection, samples were drawn on day 63. As for this clone: The antigen is undetermined.

Study-wide results and caveats: Those who received the vaccine showed greater spike-specific TCR breadth than those given placebo.

Sequencing used immunoSEQ multiplex PCR; TCRdb keeps in-frame clones, though not all of them. The table records 350,000 to 600,000 clones, 89% of them present only once. The germline V gene has CDR1 SSHAT and CDR2 FNYEAQ (reference sequence). This CDR3 is 14 amino acids long. The V and J ends lost 9 bases and 6 bases, in that order; junction bases with no gene match: 9. The sample in question was peripheral blood, obtained in a trial of Ad26.COV2.S vaccine versus placebo. The receptor's source is a person between 18 and 60 years old who received the Ad26.COV2.S COVID-19 vaccine or a placebo. The chain links TRBV7-7 to TRBJ2-3, with TRBD2 identical over 10 bases. CDR3 in DNA: TGTGCCAGTTCAGAGCGGGGGGGCATGGATACGCAGTATTTT. It yields the protein CASSERGGMDTQYF.